What follows describes a single T cell receptor (beta chain). Its antigen is undetermined. Amplification targeted TCR beta CDR3 regions from RNA transcripts. A first-round RT-PCR of the TCR CDR3 used the HTBI primer set. Each CDR3 protein is one row after TCRdb ran MiXCR on the multiplex PCR reads. The sample lists 530,000 or so distinct CDR3 sequences; just over 45% were seen once. Uncontrolled infections, other autoimmune diseases, pregnancy or lactation led to exclusion of patients. Orbital computed tomography and thyroid ultrasound, together with serum TRAb and thyroxine and clinical symptoms, were used for diagnoses. These data come from a study of T cells in Graves' hyperthyroidism and ophthalmopathy. Study-level findings and limits: Most thyroid clonotypes expanded above 0.001 appeared in blood too. Ophthalmopathy was predicted by the model a median of 6.5 months ahead of onset.

CDR1 is MNHEY, CDR2 SMNVEV, per germline (reference sequence). Trimming shortened V by 6 bases and J by 8 bases, and 10 bases separated the two germline ends. The CDR3 is 11 amino acids. V and J are TRBV27 and TRBJ1-2, with a tentative D call TRBD1 (5 bases). The TCR originated in a woman under 30 with Graves' hyperthyroidism. Sequenced material: peripheral blood or thyroid tissue (not recorded which). DNA for the CDR3: TGTGCCAGCAGGGCGGGGCCCGGCTACACCTTC. Translated: CASRAGPGYTF.